This T cell receptor beta chain was recorded in a study of T cell changes during pregnancy in multiple sclerosis. Only in-frame clones appear in the TCRdb table, and some are missing; sequencing was by immunoSEQ multiplex PCR. The data show tens of thousands of clones, roughly 89% seen once. The clonotype comes from a female donor with multiple sclerosis, enrolled in a pregnancy study. The sample consisted of CD4+ T cells from peripheral blood mononuclear cells, taken in the first trimester of pregnancy.

CDR3 protein: CASSHLWGEETEAFF. CDR3 sequence (DNA): TGTGCCAGTAGCCACCTTTGGGGGGAAGAGACTGAAGCTTTCTTT. The chain has TRBV19 and TRBJ1-1; D might be TRBD1 (5 bases). The CDR3 contains 15 residues. CDR1 and CDR2 (germline): LNHDA, SQIVND (reference sequence). Trimming stripped 6 bases from V and 5 bases from J, with 19 bases between.